Below, 3 T cell receptor beta chains from the same sample are listed, as sequenced in a study of control samples from healthy donors and cancer patients. Sequenced by immunoSEQ multiplex PCR; TCRdb stores in-frame clones only, minus some. The data contain about 83,000 clones, about nine tenths of them singletons. The sample was blood. The receptor source for this set is a man under 40 in good health.

The chain recombines TRBV29-1 with TRBJ1-2; the match to TRBD1 covers 12 bases. This CDR3 is 16 amino acids long. Germline-derived CDR1 and CDR2 are SQVTM and ANQGSEA. V trimming: 0 bases; J trimming: 8 bases; junction bases outside the gene matches: 10. The CDR3 bases are TGCAGCGTTGAAGATAGTAGCGGGACAGGGGGCTGGGGCTACACCTTC. It yields the protein CSVEDSSGTGGWGYTF.

V usage is TRBV6-5 and J usage is TRBJ2-7; no definite D call. Germline values: CDR1 MNHEY, CDR2 SVGAGI. The CDR3 has 13 residues. The V end was cut by 6 bases, the J end by 9 bases, with 18 bases between. The CDR3, as DNA: TGTGCCAGCAGGGGCCTCCTTGATGGAGCGCAGTACTTC. It yields the protein CASRGLLDGAQYF.

The chain employs TRBV27 and TRBJ2-7, with D perhaps being TRBD1 or TRBD2 (5 bases each). Germline V gene lookup returns CDR1 MNHEY and CDR2 SMNVEV (reference sequence). The CDR3 covers 16 residues. With 5 bases removed from V and 0 bases from J, the gap between germline ends came to 17 bases. The CDR3 bases are TGTGCCAGCAGTGCTATCGGGGCAGTCAGCTCCTACGAGCAGTACTTC. Protein product: CASSAIGAVSSYEQYF.